This record concerns one TCR beta chain sequence. This clone showed up just a few times. The specificity of this receptor is unknown. There are no base qualities to consult, and no much larger clone falls within one base. The sample is drawn from a study of cytomegalovirus exposure and HLA in healthy donors (dated by TCRdb to the late 2010s). Study-level background: In an earlier analysis of under 750 of the donors, about 260 Gb of sequence data and 100 million or so unique TCR beta sequences from about 179 million T cells were reported. Among 300 to 450 genotyped donors of the cohort, an average of roughly 240,000 unique TCR beta nucleotide sequences were sequenced per donor, around 20% of them non-productive. To decide whether each TCR beta V gene segment behaved as functional or pseudogenic, an earlier analysis of some 540 of the donors relied on high-throughput TCR beta sequencing. Four or five DR-DQ haplotypes were handled as single units for association and clustering because linkage in the cohort was strong. Rather than drawing on any new phenotypic data, the later analysis identified candidate immune exposures from TCR beta sequences and the way those sequences occurred across donors. Of the 300 to 500 genotyped donors, 75% to 85% were placed in the genetic ancestry cluster associated with self-reported Caucasian donors. The aim of the study was to test whether cataloging public T cell receptors could identify signatures of past pathogen exposure. Donor age, sex, ethnicity and CMV serostatus were compiled alongside the repertoire data. The study used immunosequencing to profile the T cell repertoires of approximately 630 subjects and linked those repertoires to cytomegalovirus serostatus. In a later analysis, previously published TCR beta repertoires from about 640 donors were re-analyzed and high-resolution HLA genotyping was added so that TCR occurrence patterns could be studied. The number of typed donors differed by locus: about 620-630 for A, B, C, DRB1 and DQB1; approximately 520 for DQA1; over 600 for DPA1; and around 470 for DPB1. In a later genetic analysis, genome-wide SNP genotypes for about 65% of the roughly 670 donors were used, and that subset was treated as a discovery cohort. A separate validation cohort of approximately 120 different subjects was used in addition to the roughly 670-subject first cohort. All discovery cohort repertoires had been generated on a single sequencing platform. To predict cytomegalovirus infection status, the study brought together high-throughput TCR immunosequencing, statistical association of individual TCRs with disease status, and machine learning. Both class I and class II loci were covered by HLA typing, at four-digit resolution. About 280 gigabases of sequencing data and around 80 million unique TCR sequences made up an early release that covered 500 to 650 HLA-typed donors.

In total, approximately 610 healthy bone marrow donors made up the cohort. Cohort members were all nominally healthy when sampled, although unrecorded immune exposures were likely present. The donor tested CMV seropositive, placing the donor among the 290 or so seropositive members of the cohort. Every donor gave a peripheral blood sample, and the peripheral blood mononuclear cells from that sample were used for TCR beta sequencing. Genomic DNA was extracted from the blood cell samples with the Qiagen DNeasy Blood Extraction Kit. Libraries were prepared through the immunoSEQ multiplex PCR assay. The multiplex PCR relied on a mix of 60 forward primers for TCR Vbeta segments and 13 reverse primers for TCR Jbeta segments. Amplification of the CDR3 region of rearranged TCR beta genes was performed with a multiplex PCR assay on genomic DNA. The Illumina HiSeq System was used to sequence the amplified TCR beta libraries as 87-base-pair reads. The study's own analysis went as follows. Across the 670 or so repertoires, a later analysis counted some 80 million unique TCR beta chains, 9 million to 14 million of which were shared by at least two donors. A nearest-neighbor algorithm error-corrected the raw reads and collapsed the reads into unique sequences, merging closely related sequences to remove PCR and sequencing errors. To assign V, D and J gene segments, CDR3 sequences were aligned to IMGT reference sequences. For a sequence to be retained, a match of at least six nucleotides to both a V gene segment and a J gene segment was required. A rearrangement counted as productive if the CDR3 had no stop codons and remained in frame with V and J, and every other rearrangement counted as non-productive. CDR3 was defined according to IMGT convention as the region running from the second conserved V-encoded cysteine to the conserved J-encoded phenylalanine. Sequences without an unambiguous match to a single V gene segment were excluded from the earlier analysis of over 500 of the donors. An earlier analysis of almost 600 of the donors classified V segments as functional when productive rearrangements were above 56.7% and as segregating when the standard deviation between donors was above 5%. A statistical classification framework was developed to diagnose cytomegalovirus status using the catalog of TCR beta chain sequences. In a later analysis, V and J genes were assigned by comparing TCR nucleotide sequences against IMGT/GENE-DB human TR gene sequences. A later analysis assigned CDR3 sequences and most-parsimonious VDJ recombination scenarios with the TCRdist pipeline. A later analysis defined each TCR beta chain by its CDR3 amino acid sequence plus V-gene family, and excluded reads lacking a unique V-gene family. To address suspected cross-contamination and a sequencing artifact, a later analysis removed 592 highly shared, low-generation-probability nucleotide sequences. In a later analysis, a clonal expansion index was calculated for each public chain from normalized within-repertoire ranks of inferred template counts. A later analysis computed generation probabilities with a VDJ recombination model fitted to out-of-frame rearrangements, and checked the results against IGoR. Hypergeometric tests were used in a later analysis to score TCR-TCR, TCR-HLA and TCR-CMV co-occurrence, with a repertoire-size bias correction applied to the TCR pairs. False discovery rates were estimated in a later analysis by permuting HLA or CMV assignments 20 times. A later analysis grouped co-occurring TCRs with DBSCAN, adding TCRdist sequence similarity when clustering within HLA-allele-positive subsets. Repertoires with fewer than 30,000 or more than 120,000 public chains were left out of co-occurrence clustering, as were five repertoires with anomalous nucleotide sharing. TCRdb's version of the immuneACCESS table is confined to in-frame rearrangements and falls short of the full clone set. An unresolved V gene accounts for under half of the shortfall where checked; the remainder is of unknown origin. That table furnishes V, J and clone size, whereas the DNA furnished D and trimming. The sample table lists about 97,000 clones, around a tenth of them with a count of one. The ten largest clones take up 4.5% to 6.5% of the sample.

The paper as a whole reports these results and caveats: The authors suggested that the approach could potentially be extended to other disease states and immunological phenotypes. A cluster of highly shared sequence variants was judged likely to be a technical artifact of the sequencing pipeline. A later analysis reported that several top co-occurrence clusters appeared linked to parvovirus B19, influenza, CMV and Epstein-Barr virus. Because counts were too low, some 16 rarely observed V segments, including chromosome 9 orphons, were excluded from the earlier analysis of under 650 of the donors. The presence/absence analyses assumed that sequencing depth was roughly uniform across donors, and that assumption may not be true. Linkage disequilibrium might explain the correlated functional status among segregating V segments, but an unknown experimental factor could not be ruled out. Compared with equally common non-associated chains, HLA-associated TCR beta chains in a later analysis were more clonally expanded and had lower generation probabilities. A later genetic analysis reported fewer N-insertions in productive TCRs among donors in an Asian-associated ancestry cluster than the approximately 670-donor mean. A further reported finding was that TCR beta sequences accurately predicted the HLA-A and HLA-B alleles for most subjects in the first cohort. In a later analysis, the rate of TCR association differed among HLA loci, with DRB1 alleles having the most associated TCRs and HLA-C alleles having the fewest. Specific HLA alleles were associated with 16,951 TCR beta sequences at a false discovery rate of 0.05 in a later analysis. Cytomegalovirus status was reported to be diagnosed by the classifier with high specificity and sensitivity in both the original and validation cohorts. A total of fewer than 200 TCR beta chains were listed by the study as associated with cytomegalovirus. In this cohort, only TCR beta chains were sequenced, and detectable features were limited by the absence of alpha or paired-chain data. When HLA alleles, especially DR and DQ, strongly co-occurred, attributing TCR associations to individual alleles was difficult. Most TCR sequences were seen in very few donors, while some public TCRs were found in many individuals. A later analysis found that most CMV-associated TCR beta chains appeared HLA-restricted, with HLA associations seemingly driven largely by CMV exposure. In an earlier analysis of roughly 500 of the donors, most TCR beta V segments appeared in productive rearrangements about 87% or about 30% of the time, broadly matching IMGT annotations. An association between a missense DCLRE1C variant and V-gene and J-gene trimming of TCR beta chains was found in a later genetic analysis and replicated in an independent cohort. For the cohort, immune exposure information was limited to CMV serostatus. Three of the identified cytomegalovirus-associated TCR beta chains were confirmed in vitro to be specific for cytomegalovirus antigens. HLA typing was unavailable for some donors at each locus, so association tests used only the typed subset.

This TCR was recovered from a man in his fifties or sixties in good health and CMV-seropositive. Sequencing was performed on PBMCs.

The DNA reads as follows: TGTGCCATCAGTGGGGGACAGGGATGGACTGAAGCTTTCTTT. This is translated as CAISGGQGWTEAFF. The chain joins TRBV10-3 to TRBJ1-1, with 9 middle bases fitting TRBD1. Trimming leaves V shorter by 4 bases and J shorter by 5 bases, with the junction holding 5 bases beyond the gene matches. From a lookup of the germline V gene, CDR1 and CDR2 are ENHRY and SYGVKD. The cysteine opens and the phenylalanine closes a CDR3 of 14 amino acids. Solely the CDR3 DNA is kept, with 42 bases framed from the first base.